This is a list of T cell receptor beta chains from one sample in a study of regulatory T cells in long-lasting Graves disease. MiXCR, applied by TCRdb to the multiplex PCR reads, yields one record per CDR3 protein. The sample consists of 380,000 or so distinct CDR3 sequences, 15% to 20% of them appearing once. The same sample was also studied in work on T cells in Graves' hyperthyroidism and ophthalmopathy.

Material: peripheral blood mononuclear cells (PBMCs), obtained at new diagnosis, from a patient treated with antithyroid drugs. All receptors derive from a woman between 18 and 30 years old with Graves disease. The CDR3 runs from the conserved cysteine through the conserved F or W. A D gene is named only where the DNA matches it firmly.

d_call cdr3_length v_call cdr3_aa
NA 13 TRBV28 CASRSTDTGELFF
TRBD2 13 TRBV6-1 CASIGLAGGGQYF
NA 16 TRBV7-9 CASSSTRETASYEQYF
NA 14 TRBV18 CASSPQTDSYEQYF
NA 14 TRBV7-3 CASSEQGGGTEAFF
NA 14 TRBV3-1 CASSQTFSGETQYF
TRBD2 15 TRBV20-1 CSATRLAGGTDTQYF
NA 14 TRBV29-1 CSVEGSFLNTEAFF
TRBD2 16 TRBV5-1 CASSLGGTSEYNEQFF
NA 13 TRBV20-1 CSPPSPVVDTQYF
NA 14 TRBV2 CASSYGTPGQPQHF
TRBD1 16 TRBV27 CASSFSSRGQNSPLHF
NA 15 TRBV5-1 CASSSGFANTGELFF
TRBD1 14 TRBV3-1 CASSQFQGAGELFF
NA 13 TRBV11-1 CASSIRDTDTQYF
NA 16 TRBV7-9 CASSPQFGLGNQPQHF
TRBD1 16 TRBV10-2 CASSRGGTGDYNEQSF
TRBD2 19 TRBV3-1 CASSQLLLAGGISYNEQFF
NA 14 TRBV11-1 CASSQDGLGETQYF
TRBD1 15 TRBV18 CASSSGQESTGELFF
TRBD2 16 TRBV20-1 CSARLAGGIINNEQFF
TRBD2 15 TRBV3-1 CASSLLKGGWNEQFF
NA 17 TRBV5-4 CASSKADGGTYTGELFF
TRBD2 14 TRBV6-1 CASSGLAEYNEQFF
NA 16 TRBV9 CASSVDGGASTDTQYF
TRBD1 16 TRBV7-9 CASSPTPGQGYNEQFF
NA 12 TRBV2 CASSPNRESYTF
NA 17 TRBV5-1 CASSLREQGVSGNTIYF
NA 15 TRBV11-2 CASSQGAGSSYEQYF
NA 15 TRBV2 CASRKAGDRAGELFF
NA 13 TRBV20-1 CSARDQVNTEAFF
NA 14 TRBV25-1 CASSGGVSGNTIYF
NA 13 TRBV27 CANSLSMSTEAFF
NA 12 TRBV7-9 CASSRGQNEQYF
TRBD2 15 TRBV18 CASSPEAGVPDTQYF
NA 17 TRBV5-1 CASSLALRLSSYNEQFF
NA 19 TRBV3-1 CASSQDGRPTRGWADTQYF
NA 15 TRBV30 CAWSVRGGWTGELFF
TRBD1 14 TRBV11-2 CASSPIRDRGDSHF
TRBD1 12 TRBV10-3 CAGSGQGYEQYF
NA 14 TRBV18 CASSPNARNTEAFF
NA 12 TRBV6-2/TRBV6-3 CASSYYTTEAFF
NA 13 TRBV7-3 CASRRRENTEAFF
NA 14 TRBV6-1 CASRQPGVGNTIYF
TRBD2 16 TRBV18 CASSSLAGGLTDTQYF
NA 16 TRBV5-1 CASSPAQNNLYNEQFF
NA 13 TRBV6-1 CASSDSTILPQHF
NA 15 TRBV5-5 CASRPSPDPRETQYF
NA 15 TRBV30 CAWSVGGPNTGELFF
NA 16 TRBV5-4 CASSYEGGVGQETQYF